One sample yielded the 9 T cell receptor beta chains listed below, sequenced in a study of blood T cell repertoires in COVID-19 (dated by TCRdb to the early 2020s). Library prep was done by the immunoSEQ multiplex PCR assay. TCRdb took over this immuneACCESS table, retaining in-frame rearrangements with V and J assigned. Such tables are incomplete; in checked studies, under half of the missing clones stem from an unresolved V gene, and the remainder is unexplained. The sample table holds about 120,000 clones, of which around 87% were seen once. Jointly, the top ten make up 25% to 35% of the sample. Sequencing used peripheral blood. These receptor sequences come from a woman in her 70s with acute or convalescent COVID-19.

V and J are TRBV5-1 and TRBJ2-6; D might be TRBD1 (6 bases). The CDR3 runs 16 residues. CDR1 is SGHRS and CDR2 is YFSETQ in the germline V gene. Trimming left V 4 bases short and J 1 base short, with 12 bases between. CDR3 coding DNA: TGCGCCAGCAGCGTACAACAGGGTTCTGGGGCCAACGTCCTGACTTTC. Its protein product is CASSVQQGSGANVLTF.

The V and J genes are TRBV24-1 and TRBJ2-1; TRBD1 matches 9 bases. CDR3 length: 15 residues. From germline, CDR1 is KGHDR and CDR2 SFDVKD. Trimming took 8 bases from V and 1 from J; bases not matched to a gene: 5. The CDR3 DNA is TGTGCCACCAACACCGGGACAGGGTCCTACAATGAGCAGTTCTTC. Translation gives CATNTGTGSYNEQFF.

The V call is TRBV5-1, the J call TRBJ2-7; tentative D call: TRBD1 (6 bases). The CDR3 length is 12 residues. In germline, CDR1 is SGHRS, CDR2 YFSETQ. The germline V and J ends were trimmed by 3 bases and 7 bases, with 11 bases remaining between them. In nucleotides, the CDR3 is TGCGCCAGCAGCTCGACAGGAGGAGAGCAGTACTTC. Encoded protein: CASSSTGGEQYF.

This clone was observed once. The CDR3 DNA follows: TGTGCCATCAGAGATGGGACAGGGGGTAACACTGAAGCTTTCTTT. Translation: CAIRDGTGGNTEAFF. The rearrangement joins TRBV10-3 to TRBJ1-1; TRBD1 matches 11 bases. The CDR3 length is 15 residues. CDR1 ENHRY and CDR2 SYGVKD come from the germline V gene. V lost 6 bases to trimming and J lost 2 bases; unmatched junction nucleotides: 5.

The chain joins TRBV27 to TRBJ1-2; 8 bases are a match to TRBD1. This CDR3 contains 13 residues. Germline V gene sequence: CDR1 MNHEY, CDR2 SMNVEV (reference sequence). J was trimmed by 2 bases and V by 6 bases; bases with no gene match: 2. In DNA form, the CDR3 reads TGTGCCAGCAGCAGGACAGGGAACTATGGCTACACCTTC. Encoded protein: CASSRTGNYGYTF.

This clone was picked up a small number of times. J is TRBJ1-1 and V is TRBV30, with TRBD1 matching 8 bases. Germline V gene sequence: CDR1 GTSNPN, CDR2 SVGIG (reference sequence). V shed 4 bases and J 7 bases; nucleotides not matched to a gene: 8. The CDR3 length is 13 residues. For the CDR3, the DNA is TGTGCCTGGATTCCCAGGGGGCAGGATGAAGCTTTCTTT. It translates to CAWIPRGQDEAFF. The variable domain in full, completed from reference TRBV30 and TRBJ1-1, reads SQTIHQWPATLVQPVGSPLSLECTVEGTSNPNLYWYRQAAGRGLQLLFYSVGIGQISSEVPQNLSASRPQDRQFILSSKKLLLSDSGFYLCAWIPRGQDEAFFGQGTRLTVV.

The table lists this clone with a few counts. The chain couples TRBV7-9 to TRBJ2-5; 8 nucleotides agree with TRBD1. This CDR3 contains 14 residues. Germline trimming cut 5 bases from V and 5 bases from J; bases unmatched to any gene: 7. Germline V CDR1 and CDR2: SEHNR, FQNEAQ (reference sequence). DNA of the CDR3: TGTGCCAGCAGCCCCAGGGGGCGCGGGGAGACCCAGTACTTC. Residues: CASSPRGRGETQYF. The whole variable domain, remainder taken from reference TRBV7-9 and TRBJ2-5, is DTGVSQNPRHKITKRGQNVTFRCDPISEHNRLYWYRQTLGQGPEFLTYFQNEAQLEKSRLLSDRFSAERPKGSFSTLEIQRTEQGDSAMYLCASSPRGRGETQYFGPGTRLLVL.

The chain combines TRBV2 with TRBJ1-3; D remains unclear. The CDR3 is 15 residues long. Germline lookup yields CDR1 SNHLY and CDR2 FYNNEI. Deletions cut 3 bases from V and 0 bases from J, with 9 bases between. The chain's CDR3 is CASSDTDYSGNTIYF. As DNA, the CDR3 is TGTGCCAGCAGTGACACTGACTACTCTGGAAACACCATATATTTT.

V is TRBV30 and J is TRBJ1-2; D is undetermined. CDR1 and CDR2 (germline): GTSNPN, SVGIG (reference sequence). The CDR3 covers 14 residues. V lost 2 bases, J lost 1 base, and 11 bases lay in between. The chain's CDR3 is CAWSSGPLNYGYTF. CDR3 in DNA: TGTGCCTGGAGTTCAGGTCCCCTTAACTATGGCTACACCTTC.